The rows below give T cell receptor beta chains drawn from one sample of a study of OX40 agonist ivuxolimab in advanced cancers. Assay: immunoSEQ multiplex PCR; the TCRdb copy retains only in-frame clones and omits some. This sample has approximately 58,000 clones, with about 85% found just once. Sequenced here: CD4+ or CD8+ T cells sorted from blood, sampled in a trial of the OX40 agonist ivuxolimab. Receptors originate from an adult with an advanced solid tumor such as melanoma, head and neck, liver or kidney cancer. Each CDR3 is given with its conserved first and last residue. D genes are given only for firm matches. Clone size is not always given. Where it is, it says once, few, many or a class for expanded clones.

TRBJ2-3,NA,NA,TRBV19,TGTGCCAGTAGTATGGCCACGGGAGTAGTAGATACGCAGTATTTT,CASSMATGVVDTQYF
TRBJ2-3,NA,NA,TRBV7-9,TGTGCCAGCAGCTTAGGGACAGATACGCAGTATTTT,CASSLGTDTQYF
TRBJ2-5,NA,NA,TRBV28,TGTGCCAGCAGTCCCGGGTGGGCGGGATTTGCGGTGTACCAAGAGACCCAGTACTTC,CASSPGWAGFAVYQETQYF
TRBJ1-1,NA,NA,TRBV19,TGTGCCAGTAGTAAGAGCCGGAGTGAAGCTTTCTTT,CASSKSRSEAFF
TRBJ2-5,TRBD2,NA,TRBV11-3,TGTGCCAGCAGCAGATCGGGGGGGGAGACCCAGTACTTC,CASSRSGGETQYF
TRBJ2-5,TRBD2,once,TRBV27,TGTGCCAGCAGCCCGGAGATGGGCGGGAGTATGGAGACCCAGTACTTC,CASSPEMGGSMETQYF
TRBJ1-1,TRBD1,NA,TRBV7-8,TGTGCCAGCAGCTTACCCGGACAGGGATTGGGGGAAGCTTTCTTT,CASSLPGQGLGEAFF
TRBJ1-1,TRBD1,NA,TRBV4-1,TGCGCCAGCAGCCTGCTTGGACAGGGTAGAACTGAAGCTTTCTTT,CASSLLGQGRTEAFF
TRBJ2-7,TRBD1,NA,TRBV9,TGTGCCAGCAGCGAATCGACAGGGGTCTACGAGCAGTACTTC,CASSESTGVYEQYF
TRBJ2-7,NA,few,TRBV4-1,TGCGCCAGCAGCCTCGAGGGGGAGAGTGTATACGAGCAGTACTTC,CASSLEGESVYEQYF
TRBJ2-7,TRBD2,NA,TRBV6-5,TGTGCCAGCAGCGAGCGGGAGGTCTCCTACGAGCAGTACTTC,CASSEREVSYEQYF
TRBJ2-3,NA,NA,TRBV5-1,TGCGCCAGCAGCATGGAGGGACTGGGCGGAGCAGATACGCAGTATTTT,CASSMEGLGGADTQYF
TRBJ2-1,NA,NA,TRBV7-3,TGTGCCAGCAGCTTAAACGATAGTCCCTACAATGAGCAGTTCTTC,CASSLNDSPYNEQFF
TRBJ1-5,NA,NA,TRBV27,TGTGCCAGCAGCCCATCTGCCGGGGTTCAGCCCCAGCATTTT,CASSPSAGVQPQHF
TRBJ2-7,NA,NA,TRBV6-1,TGTGCCAGCAGTGGCTTTCGCTCCGGGGAGTGGGGTTTCTACGAGCAGTACTTC,CASSGFRSGEWGFYEQYF
TRBJ1-6,NA,NA,TRBV9,TGTGCCAGCATCGGGCAGGTAGGATCGGTCTCCTATAATTCACCCCTCCACTTT,CASIGQVGSVSYNSPLHF
TRBJ1-1,TRBD1,NA,TRBV5-6,TGTGCCAGCAGCTTGGGACAGGGGGCCCTGAACACTGAAGCTTTCTTT,CASSLGQGALNTEAFF
TRBJ2-3,TRBD2,NA,TRBV30,TGTGCCTGGAGTACAGATCTTGTAGCGGGAGGCACAGATACGCAGTATTTT,CAWSTDLVAGGTDTQYF
TRBJ2-3,TRBD2,NA,TRBV27,TGTGCCAGCAGATGGACTAGCGGGAGGCCAGATACGCAGTATTTT,CASRWTSGRPDTQYF
TRBJ2-7,NA,few,TRBV5-5,TGTGCCAGCAGCTTGGCGCTGGCCTACGAGCAGTACTTC,CASSLALAYEQYF
TRBJ1-1,NA,few,TRBV30,TGTGCCTGGATCGGGTGGACTGAAGCTTTCTTT,CAWIGWTEAFF
TRBJ2-7,NA,NA,TRBV19,TGTGCCAGTAGTATCGTCCCGGGGTTAAGCAACGAGCAGTACTTC,CASSIVPGLSNEQYF
TRBJ2-2,NA,once,TRBV19,TGTGCCAGTAGCTCCGGAATGACCGGGAACACCGGGGAGCTGTTTTTT,CASSSGMTGNTGELFF
TRBJ2-1,NA,once,TRBV2,TGTGCCAGCAGTGAATTCAGGGCGTACAATGAGCAGTTCTTC,CASSEFRAYNEQFF
TRBJ2-2,NA,NA,TRBV7-9,TGTGCCAGCAGCTCCAACACCGGGGAGCTGTTTTTT,CASSSNTGELFF
TRBJ2-7,NA,NA,TRBV6-5,TGTGCCAGCAGTCGAGCGGGCGACGAGCAGTACTTC,CASSRAGDEQYF
TRBJ2-7,TRBD2,once,TRBV28,TGTGCCAGCATTCTTCGGGGGGATCGGGATTACGAGCAGTACTTC,CASILRGDRDYEQYF
TRBJ2-1,NA,NA,TRBV11-2,TGTGCCAGCAGCTCCCGCGGGACTGACTCCTACAATGAGCAGTTCTTC,CASSSRGTDSYNEQFF
TRBJ2-1,NA,NA,TRBV7-9,TGTGCCAGCAGCTTAGGAGGGACAAACTACAATGAGCAGTTCTTC,CASSLGGTNYNEQFF
TRBJ1-4,TRBD1,NA,TRBV30,TGTGCCTGGAGAGGACAGGGTTTTGAAAAACTGTTTTTT,CAWRGQGFEKLFF
TRBJ1-2,TRBD1,once,TRBV4-1,TGCGCCAGCAGGAGGACAGGGGACTATGGCTACACCTTC,CASRRTGDYGYTF
TRBJ2-7,TRBD1,NA,TRBV5-5,TGTGCCAGCAGCTCGGGACAGCTCCTCGATGCCTACGAGCAGTACTTC,CASSSGQLLDAYEQYF
TRBJ2-1,NA,NA,TRBV11-2,TGTGCCAGCAGCTTAGATCGGGATTCGTCGTTCTTC,CASSLDRDSSFF
TRBJ1-1,NA,NA,TRBV2,TGTGCCAGCACCAAACAGCCGAACACTGAAGCTTTCTTT,CASTKQPNTEAFF
TRBJ1-2,TRBD1,NA,TRBV7-2,TGTGCCAGCAGCTTAAACAGGGGTTACTATGGCTACACCTTC,CASSLNRGYYGYTF
TRBJ2-7,TRBD2,NA,TRBV5-1,TGCGCCAGCAGCCTTGGACTAGCCACCTACGAGCAGTACTTC,CASSLGLATYEQYF
TRBJ2-5,TRBD1,NA,TRBV9,TGTGCCAGCAGCGTCGGGACAGGGGAAGAGACCCAGTACTTC,CASSVGTGEETQYF
TRBJ2-3,NA,once,TRBV19,TGTGCCAGTACCCCCATGGGGGTTGCAGATACGCAGTATTTT,CASTPMGVADTQYF
TRBJ2-1,NA,NA,TRBV18,TGTGCCAGCTCACCGACGGTTGTTGATCACAATGAGCAGTTCTTC,CASSPTVVDHNEQFF
TRBJ2-7,TRBD1,NA,TRBV6-5,TGTGCCAGCAGTTACTCTGGGGCAGGGGGCGTTTACGAGCAGTACTTC,CASSYSGAGGVYEQYF
TRBJ2-7,NA,NA,TRBV5-4,TGTGCCAGCAGCTTGTCTTCCAGCGGTACCTACGAGCAGTACTTC,CASSLSSSGTYEQYF
TRBJ2-1,NA,NA,TRBV28,TGTGCCAGCAGTTTAGCGTACAATGAGCAGTTCTTC,CASSLAYNEQFF
TRBJ2-3,TRBD2,NA,TRBV5-4,TGTGCCAGCAGCCCCTCCACTAGCGGAGATACGCAGTATTTT,CASSPSTSGDTQYF
TRBJ2-2,NA,once,TRBV6-6,TGTGCCAGCAGTGTCCGTTCGGGGTCCGGGGAGCTGTTTTTT,CASSVRSGSGELFF
TRBJ2-1,TRBD1,NA,TRBV7-9,TGTGCCAGCAGCCCTACAGGGGCAAGAGAGCAGTTCTTC,CASSPTGAREQFF
TRBJ2-7,NA,NA,TRBV21-1,TGTGCCAGCAGCAAAGTAGGTAGGGTAAGACCCTACGAGCAGTACTTC,CASSKVGRVRPYEQYF